This TCR beta chain appears in the sequencing data of a study of molecular identifiers for immune sequencing clone quantification. Bulk libraries came from a prior protocol with listed TCR primers. TCRdb re-called the PCR reads through MiXCR, storing one row per CDR3 protein. The table lists around 460,000 distinct CDR3 sequences, about a fifth of them singletons, with about 0.8% in the top ten. This clonotype was detected many times. CDR1 is MNHEY, CDR2 SVGEGT, per germline. V lost 10 bases, J lost 1 base, and 13 bases lay in between. The CDR3 has 13 amino acids. Libraries for naive CD8 T cells, which were made from about 19,000 to 1,100,000 sorted cells, drew on 10%, 30% or 50% of the RNA. For naive CD8 T cells, sorting used the CD8+CD4-CCR7+CD45RA+ phenotype.

The genes are TRBV6-2 or TRBV6-3 and TRBJ1-1; D remains ambiguous. The sample was naive CD8+ T cells from blood, with Jurkat cell RNA spiked in. The subset: FACS-sorted CD8+CD4-CCR7+CD45RA+ naive T cells. The receptor's source is a human donor in good health. Some libraries in this study had Jurkat cell RNA spiked in. The CDR3 DNA follows: TGTGCCACCTTAGGACTCTCGAACACTGAAGCTTTCTTT. This gives the protein CATLGLSNTEAFF.